Listed here is a single T cell receptor beta chain. Its antigen is not identified. TCRdb's table, derived via immunoSEQ multiplex PCR, lists solely in-frame clones and lacks some. The sample consists of 15,000 to 20,000 clones, roughly 82% of them appearing once. Patients all relapsed after autologous stem cell transplantation, and there was variation in brentuximab vedotin exposure. Complete response, partial response or progressive disease made up the best responses. The entry originates in a study of PD-1 blockade in classical Hodgkin lymphoma. Study-wide background: Intravenous infusions of nivolumab 3 mg/kg reached patients every 2 weeks.

CDR3 length: 13 amino acids. Germline V gene lookup returns CDR1 SGHNT and CDR2 YENEEA. V was trimmed by 6 bases and J by 5 bases, leaving 13 bases between them. General study findings and limits: Reported baseline diversity: healthy donors highest, relapsed/refractory patients lowest. Complete responders started with a diversity level that resembled newly diagnosed patients at baseline.

This chain joins TRBV11-3 and TRBJ1-1; D might be TRBD1 (6 bases). The source was peripheral blood mononuclear cells (PBMCs), collected before the second cycle of nivolumab. This clonotype was obtained from a human donor with classical Hodgkin lymphoma. The CDR3 loop reads CASSVPGETEAFF. The CDR3 DNA is TGTGCCAGCAGTGTCCCAGGGGAAACTGAAGCTTTCTTT.